The 24 T cell receptor beta chains below come from one sample, sequenced in a study of regulatory T cells in long-lasting Graves disease. Time point defined: newly diagnosed GD, antithyroid drugs for less than 3 months. Researchers made the TCR library from RNA that was extracted from PBMCs. Assembly of TCR beta libraries relied on iRepertoire HTBI primers together with Arm-PCR of CDR3 regions. TCRdb re-derived calls from the multiplex PCR reads in MiXCR, one entry per CDR3 protein. The data contain fewer than 400,000 distinct CDR3 sequences, 18% of them singletons. The material was peripheral blood mononuclear cells (PBMCs), obtained at new diagnosis, from a patient treated with antithyroid drugs. All receptors derive from a female donor with Graves disease.

This clonotype occurred a few times. The gene calls are TRBV4-2 and TRBJ2-7; the match to TRBD2 covers 7 bases. CDR3 length equals 14 residues. The V segment lost 1 base and the J segment 6 bases; nucleotides outside the gene matches: 6. Germline-derived CDR1 and CDR2 are LGHNA and YNFKEQ. The CDR3 bases are TGTGCCAGCAGCCAAGTCCCGGGGGGAATCGAGCAGTACTTC. This encodes CASSQVPGGIEQYF.

This clonotype was observed at least ten times. The V call is TRBV11-2, the J call TRBJ2-1; 7 nucleotides line up with TRBD1. Per the germline V gene, CDR1 is SGHAT and CDR2 is FQNNGV. The CDR3 runs 16 residues. With 1 base clipped from V and 5 bases from J, the junction kept 8 bases outside the gene matches. This CDR3 is CASSLAPQGPNNEQFF. The CDR3 nucleotides are TGTGCCAGCAGCTTAGCGCCACAGGGGCCAAACAATGAGCAGTTCTTC.

This clonotype was detected a few times. This may be a read error: a much more frequent sequence differs by one nucleotide. The V call is TRBV7-2, the J call TRBJ1-1, with D hard to call. This CDR3 contains 15 residues. Looked up from germline, CDR1 is SGHTA and CDR2 is FQGNSA. The DNA of the CDR3 is TGTGTCAGCAGCTTAGCCCTAGGAAAGAACACTGAAGCTTTCTTT. The encoded protein is CVSSLALGKNTEAFF. The full variable domain, rest sourced from reference TRBV7-2 and TRBJ1-1, is GAGVSQSPSNKVTEKGKDVELRCDPISGHTALYWYRQSLGQGLEFLIYFQGNSAPDKSGLPSDRFSAERTGGSVSTLTIQRTQQEDSAVYLCVSSLALGKNTEAFFGQGTRLTVV.

Note on this clonotype: A read error is possible here, since a much larger clone lies one base away. V gene TRBV19 combines with J gene TRBJ2-1, with D possibly matching TRBD1 (6 bases). Looked up from germline, CDR1 is LNHDA and CDR2 is SQIVND (reference sequence). V lost 4 bases to trimming and J lost 10 bases, with 17 bases between them. The CDR3 has 14 residues. The CDR3: CASSTDRFGGEQFF. CDR3 bases: TGTGCCAGTAGTACAGACAGGTTCGGAGGCGAGCAGTTCTTC.

This clonotype has just a few counts. A much larger clonotype is one base distant, so this may be a read error. The chain combines TRBV12-3 or TRBV12-4 with TRBJ1-5; 11 nucleotides line up with TRBD1. The V segment lost 6 bases and the J segment 5 bases; nucleotides outside the gene matches: 12. The CDR3 totals 17 residues. CDR3 DNA: TGTGCCAGCAGCTCAGAGGTAGGGACAGGGGGTGATCAGCCCCAGCATTTT. Amino acids: CASSSEVGTGGDQPQHF.

The CDR3 DNA reads TGTGCCAGCAGTTTATTGGCCCATGAGCAGTTCTTC. It translates to CASSLLAHEQFF. The chain links TRBV12-3 or TRBV12-4 to TRBJ2-1; D remains ambiguous. The CDR3 has 12 residues. The ends were cut back, 2 bases at V and 8 bases at J, with 7 bases in the middle.

The genes are TRBV6-1 and TRBJ2-2; TRBD2 matches 10 bases. Germline V lookup: CDR1 MNHNS, CDR2 SASEGT. V was clipped by 1 base and J by 5 bases; unmatched bases: 7. The CDR3 totals 17 residues. CDR3 residues: CASSEGLLAGQTGELFF. The CDR3 DNA follows: TGTGCCAGCAGTGAAGGCCTACTAGCGGGACAAACCGGGGAGCTGTTTTTT.

This clonotype was observed a handful of times. V is TRBV9 and J is TRBJ1-6; D is uncertain. Germline values: CDR1 SGDLS, CDR2 YYNGEE. The length of the CDR3 is 11 residues. Trimming left V 7 bases short and J 7 bases short, with 6 bases between. The CDR3 loop reads CASGLNSPLHF. The CDR3, as DNA: TGTGCCAGCGGCCTAAATTCACCCCTCCACTTT.

As for this clonotype: A single base separates this from a much larger clone, so it may be a read error. The V gene is TRBV20-1, the J gene TRBJ2-3, with D tentatively TRBD2 (5 bases). The germline V and J ends were trimmed by 5 bases and 1 base, with 13 bases remaining between them. The CDR3 extends over 14 amino acids. Germline-derived CDR1 and CDR2 are DFQATT and SNEGSKA (reference sequence). CDR3 in DNA: TGCAGTGCTCCTCTAGTGGGAGGCACAGATACGCAGTATTTT. Its protein product is CSAPLVGGTDTQYF.

This chain links TRBV12-3 or TRBV12-4 with TRBJ1-5; tentative D call: TRBD1 (5 bases). Trimming took off 3 bases at V and 11 bases at J, with 20 bases between the two ends. The CDR3 runs to 15 residues. The CDR3 DNA reads TGTGCCAGCAGTTTGAACTTGGAGGGGCCTGAGACCCAGCATTTT. Amino acids: CASSLNLEGPETQHF.

The chain is built from TRBV7-9 and TRBJ2-1; 9 bases fit TRBD2. Per germline, CDR1 SEHNR and CDR2 FQNEAQ (reference sequence). The length of the CDR3 is 19 residues. V lost 1 base and J lost 3; bases outside the gene matches: 13. CDR3 coding DNA: TGTGCCAGCAGCTTAGGTTTCCCTTCTAGCGGGGAGGGCTACAATGAGCAGTTCTTC. Encoded protein: CASSLGFPSSGEGYNEQFF.

The sample holds many counts of this clonotype. The chain carries TRBV6-9 and TRBJ2-7; D remains ambiguous. This CDR3 spans 13 amino acids. Germline V gene data show CDR1 as MNHGY and CDR2 as SVAAGI. Trimming took 3 bases from V and 3 from J, leaving 9 bases between them. The chain's CDR3 is CASSYLPRYEQYF. The CDR3 nucleotides are TGTGCCAGCAGTTACCTCCCGCGCTACGAGCAGTACTTC.

This clonotype was seen at least ten times. This rearrangement joins TRBV19 to TRBJ2-7; TRBD1 might be the D (5 bases). The CDR3 covers 15 residues. CDR1 LNHDA and CDR2 SQIVND come from the germline V gene (reference sequence). V was pared by 2 bases and J by 0 bases, with 11 bases between. The CDR3 spells CASSISRVRSYEQYF. For the CDR3, the DNA is TGTGCCAGTAGTATAAGCAGGGTGCGCTCCTACGAGCAGTACTTC.

This clonotype was seen at least ten times. The chain is built from TRBV9 and TRBJ2-3, with D perhaps TRBD2 (6 bases). CDR1 is SGDLS, CDR2 YYNGEE, per germline. V was pared by 0 bases and J by 9 bases, with 11 bases between. The CDR3 contains 13 residues. The CDR3, as DNA: TGTGCCAGCAGCGTAGACGGGGGAAAGACGCAGTATTTT. Residues: CASSVDGGKTQYF.

This clonotype came up many times. The chain recombines TRBV7-8 with TRBJ2-7; 7 bases line up with TRBD2. The germline CDR1 and CDR2 sequences are SGHVS and FQNEAQ. V was pared by 3 bases and J by 6 bases, with 14 bases of the junction left unmatched. The CDR3 runs 16 residues. The CDR3 sequence is CASSFARGEGGIEQYF. The CDR3 DNA reads TGTGCCAGCAGCTTCGCCCGGGGGGAAGGTGGGATCGAGCAGTACTTC.

At least ten counts were recorded for this clonotype. In nucleotides, the CDR3 is TGTGCCAGCAGCTTAGTAGGTGCAGATACGCAGTATTTT. Its protein product is CASSLVGADTQYF. This chain uses TRBV7-2 with TRBJ2-3; no definite D call. Germline assignment: CDR1 SGHTA and CDR2 FQGNSA. Between the trimmed V and J ends, which lost 1 base and 4 bases, there was a span of 6 bases. There are 13 residues in the CDR3.

This clonotype was observed a handful of times. The V call is TRBV5-4, the J call TRBJ2-4, with 8 bases that match TRBD2. Germline values: CDR1 SGHNT, CDR2 YYREEE (reference sequence). The V and J ends lost 0 bases and 3 bases, in that order; junction bases with no gene match: 5. CDR3 length equals 16 residues. The CDR3: CASSLGTSGHKNIQYF. The CDR3 nucleotides read TGTGCCAGCAGCTTGGGTACTAGCGGCCACAAAAACATTCAGTACTTC.

This clonotype occurred a few times. This rearrangement joins TRBV25-1 to TRBJ2-5; TRBD2 agrees at 8 bases. This CDR3 has 15 amino acids. Unmatched junction bases numbered 11, after V lost 6 bases and J lost 5 bases. CDR1 MGHDK and CDR2 SYGVNS come from the germline V gene. Here the CDR3 DNA reads TGTGCCAGCAGCATCACAGGCTCGGGGGGGGAGACCCAGTACTTC. Protein sequence: CASSITGSGGETQYF.

This clonotype appeared once. A much larger clone is a single base away; this may be a read error. No conserved phenylalanine or tryptophan ends this CDR3, so it is likely a read error. The chain recombines TRBV27 with TRBJ2-2; D gene ambiguous. The CDR3 length is 14 residues. CDR1 and CDR2 (germline): MNHEY, SMNVEV (reference sequence). V was clipped by 4 bases and J by 0 bases, with 6 bases between them. The CDR3 DNA follows: TGTGCCAGCAGTTGGGCAGCGAACACCGGGGAGCTGTTTTCT. Protein sequence: CASSWAANTGELFS.

In its sample, this clonotype was seen many times. The chain is built from TRBV2 and TRBJ2-1; 8 bases agree with TRBD1. The CDR3 totals 14 residues. V dropped 5 bases and J dropped 9; count of bases not matched to a gene: 9. Per germline, CDR1 SNHLY and CDR2 FYNNEI. The DNA for the CDR3 is TGTGCCAGCAGTTGGACAGGGTCTGGGGGTGAGCAGTTCTTC. Translation gives CASSWTGSGGEQFF.

This clonotype occurred many times. The chain uses TRBV13 and TRBJ2-7, with 7 bases matching TRBD2. The CDR3 has 14 amino acids. Per germline, CDR1 PRHDT and CDR2 FYEKMQ (reference sequence). Unmatched junction bases numbered 5, after V lost 2 bases and J lost 4 bases. The CDR3 sequence: CASSLRGGPYEQYF. The CDR3, as DNA: TGTGCCAGCAGCTTACGGGGAGGGCCATACGAGCAGTACTTC.

This clonotype was detected ten times or more. The genes are TRBV27 and TRBJ2-7, with 8 bases aligning to TRBD1. V lost 6 bases and J lost 2; bases outside the gene matches: 12. There are 16 residues in the CDR3. From germline, CDR1 is MNHEY and CDR2 SMNVEV (reference sequence). DNA for the CDR3: TGTGCCAGCAGCTGGACCTCCGGGACAGGCCCCTACGAGCAGTACTTC. Translated: CASSWTSGTGPYEQYF.

The J gene is TRBJ2-1, the V gene TRBV28, with D possibly matching TRBD2 (10 bases). Per germline, CDR1 MDHEN and CDR2 SYDVKM. Trimming took off 4 bases at V and 5 bases at J, with 27 bases between the two ends. The CDR3 is made up of 19 amino acids. This chain's CDR3 is CASSSGQGLSSGRDNEQFF. The CDR3 DNA is TGTGCCAGCAGTTCTGGACAGGGGTTATCGAGCGGGAGGGACAATGAGCAGTTCTTC.

This clonotype was picked up many times. The genes are TRBV29-1 and TRBJ2-5; 8 bases are shared with TRBD1. After removal of 3 bases from V and 2 bases from J, the junction contained 2 bases not matched to a gene. Germline V lookup: CDR1 SQVTM, CDR2 ANQGSEA. The CDR3 sequence is 13 residues long. This CDR3 is CSVDDRGQETQYF. Here the CDR3 DNA reads TGCAGCGTTGACGACAGGGGTCAAGAGACCCAGTACTTC.